The entry below gives a single TCR beta chain sequence along with its context. These data come from a study of shared T cell receptors in the human thymus. Sequencing was performed with immunoSEQ multiplex PCR; in TCRdb, only in-frame clones are kept and a portion is missing. The profile shows around 340,000 clones, around 93% of them singletons. V gave up 3 bases and J gave up 2 bases, with 7 bases separating them. The CDR3 contains 13 residues. CDR1 and CDR2 (germline): MRHNA, SNTAGT. The genes are TRBV6-4 and TRBJ1-1; D is unclear. The receptor was isolated from a human donor. Sequenced sample: thymocytes. CDR3 sequence reads: CASSDEVNTEAFF. The CDR3 nucleotides are TGTGCCAGCAGTGATGAGGTCAACACTGAAGCTTTCTTT.